The rows below give T cell receptor beta chains drawn from one sample of a study of glioma-infiltrating T cells. MiXCR, applied by TCRdb to the multiplex PCR reads, yields one record per CDR3 protein. Here the sample spans roughly 130,000 distinct CDR3 sequences, about 25% being singletons. Sequencing used glioma tissue, nonneoplastic brain tissue, or PBMCs (not recorded which). The receptors here all came from a human donor with low-grade glioma or glioblastoma, undergoing nonglioma brain surgery, or in good health (not recorded which). Both conserved end residues are part of each CDR3. The order of the fields is V gene, J gene, clone size, D gene, CDR3 DNA, CDR3 protein. D genes are given only for firm matches. Rows may omit the clone size; those that give it use once, few, many or a size class.

>TRBV19|TRBJ1-6|-|TRBD1
TGTGCCAGTAGTCCCCGGACAGGCAGTACTTCACCCCTCCACTTT
CASSPRTGSTSPLHF
>TRBV20-1|TRBJ1-3|few|-
TGCAGTGCTAGCAGGGGTACCACCATATATTTT
CSASRGTTIYF
>TRBV12-3/TRBV12-4|TRBJ2-3|few|-
TGTGCCAGCAGTTCCCCCGGGGTGGATACGCAGTATTTT
CASSSPGVDTQYF
>TRBV6-1|TRBJ1-6|many|-
TGTGCCAGCAGCCGCCCGGAGGTATTGGCCCTCCACTTT
CASSRPEVLALHF
>TRBV7-2|TRBJ1-5|-|-
TGTGCCAGCAGCTCCAATTTAGTGGCAGGGAATCAGCCCCAGCATTTT
CASSSNLVAGNQPQHF
>TRBV7-9|TRBJ1-4|-|-
TGTGCCAGCAGCTTTCCACCAACTACCTTGAATGAAAAACTGTTTTTT
CASSFPPTTLNEKLFF
>TRBV3-1|TRBJ1-5|few|-
TGTGCCAGCAGCCAAGATGCCTTTCAGCCCCAGCATTTT
CASSQDAFQPQHF
>TRBV3-1|TRBJ1-1|few|-
TGTGCCAGCAGCCAAATCAGGGGGAACACTGAAGCTTTCTTT
CASSQIRGNTEAFF
>TRBV28|TRBJ1-5|few|TRBD1
TGTGCCAGCAGCCTAGGGACAGGGTCTGGACAGCCCCAGCATTTT
CASSLGTGSGQPQHF
>TRBV28|TRBJ1-2|many|-
TGTGCCAGCAGTCAACAGGGTTACTATGGCTACACCTTC
CASSQQGYYGYTF
>TRBV4-1|TRBJ1-2|-|-
TGCGCCAGCAGCCCACCACTTGCTGGACTCGGGGGGCGCGGAGATGGCTACACCTTC
CASSPPLAGLGGRGDGYTF
>TRBV7-2|TRBJ1-1|-|-
TGTGCCAGCAGCTCCACGCCCTTAACTGAAGCTTTCTTT
CASSSTPLTEAFF
>TRBV6-2/TRBV6-3|TRBJ2-1|-|-
TGTGCCAGCAGTTACTTTTCCCGCTATTTGTCTCCCGAAACATACAATGAGCAGTTCTTC
CASSYFSRYLSPETYNEQFF
>TRBV4-1|TRBJ1-5|few|-
TGCGCCAGCAGCCAAGAAGGAGGGGCAAGGAATCAGCCCCAGCATTTT
CASSQEGGARNQPQHF
>TRBV7-9|TRBJ2-4|-|-
TGTGCCAGCAGCTTAACAGGGCAAGCCAAAAACATTCAGTACTTC
CASSLTGQAKNIQYF
>TRBV20-1|TRBJ1-3|many|-
TGCAGTGCTAGGGACTCTGGAAACACCATATATTTT
CSARDSGNTIYF
>TRBV14|TRBJ1-3|-|-
TGTGCCAGCCCCAGCCCGGAACAGGACTCTGGAAACACCATATATTTT
CASPSPEQDSGNTIYF
>TRBV28|TRBJ2-5|many|-
TGTGCCAGCAGTTCCCTAGGGACCCCAAGGGGAGAGACCCAGTACTTC
CASSSLGTPRGETQYF
>TRBV29-1|TRBJ2-3|few|-
TGCAGCGTTGCCAGAGACACAGATACGCAGTATTTT
CSVARDTDTQYF
>TRBV20-1|TRBJ1-2|few|TRBD1
TGCAGTGCCTCACTACCAGGGACAGGGGCCTATGGCTACACCTTC
CSASLPGTGAYGYTF
>TRBV5-1|TRBJ1-5|few|TRBD1
TGCGCCAGCAGGCCAGGGGGGCAGCCCCAGCATTTT
CASRPGGQPQHF
>TRBV7-8|TRBJ2-5|few|-
TGTGCCAGCAGCTTGCCCACCGGGACCCAACAGACCCAGTACTTC
CASSLPTGTQQTQYF
>TRBV27|TRBJ2-3|many|TRBD2
TGTGCCAGCAGATCCCGGGGGGACCGCACAGATACGCAGTATTTT
CASRSRGDRTDTQYF
>TRBV6-1|TRBJ1-5|many|-
TGTGCCAGCAGTCTCGGACGGCATAGCAATCAGCCCCAGCATTTT
CASSLGRHSNQPQHF
>TRBV5-5|TRBJ1-2|-|-
TGTGCCAGCAGCTTGCTTAACAGAAACTATGGCTACACCTTC
CASSLLNRNYGYTF
>TRBV2|TRBJ2-1|-|-
TGTGCCAGCAGTGGGGACCGAAGCTCCTACAATGAGCAGTTCTTC
CASSGDRSSYNEQFF
>TRBV7-9|TRBJ2-6|-|-
TGTGCCAGCAGCCACTACCGGACAGCACTGGTTGGGGCCAACGTCCTGACTTTC
CASSHYRTALVGANVLTF
>TRBV3-1|TRBJ2-3|-|-
TGTGCCAGCAGCCAGCCCCCGACAGATACGCAGTATTTT
CASSQPPTDTQYF
>TRBV25-1|TRBJ2-3|few|-
TGTGCCAGCAGTGAATATGGGGCGGGCTCAGATACGCAGTATTTT
CASSEYGAGSDTQYF
>TRBV4-1|TRBJ2-1|few|TRBD2
TGCGCCAGCGCTGGGACTAGCGGGGAGGATGAGCAGTTCTTC
CASAGTSGEDEQFF
>TRBV6-2/TRBV6-3|TRBJ1-1|many|-
TGTGCCAGCAGTTACCCCCCTCCGGCCCAGGGCACTGAAGCTTTCTTT
CASSYPPPAQGTEAFF
>TRBV12-3/TRBV12-4|TRBJ1-3|few|-
TGTGCCAGCACCCTCCCCGGGTTTCCTGGAAACACCATATATTTT
CASTLPGFPGNTIYF
>TRBV3-1|TRBJ2-3|-|TRBD2
TGTGCCAGCAGCCATTCGACTAGCGAAACAGATACGCAGTATTTT
CASSHSTSETDTQYF
>TRBV24-1|TRBJ2-1|many|-
TGTGCCACCAGTGTATCAGGACTTAGCGATACTGAGCAGTTCTTC
CATSVSGLSDTEQFF
>TRBV5-1|TRBJ2-1|few|TRBD1
TGCGCCAGCAAAGGGACAGGGGACAATGAGCAGTTCTTC
CASKGTGDNEQFF
>TRBV27|TRBJ1-5|many|TRBD1
TGTGCCAGCAGTGTGGACAGGCTTAGCAATCAGCCCCAGCATTTT
CASSVDRLSNQPQHF
>TRBV5-1|TRBJ2-3|-|-
TGCGCCAGCAGCTTGGCACGACAGGAAAGCACAGATACGCAGTATTTT
CASSLARQESTDTQYF